The next 5 T cell receptor beta chains were all read from a single sample in a study of T-cell memory formation after mild COVID-19. In TCRdb, the 5' RACE reads were re-called with MiXCR into one record per CDR3 protein. This table has about 200,000 distinct CDR3 sequences, around 8.8% appearing once. Sequenced input: PBMCs or a T cell subset sorted from them (not recorded which). Receptor source: a young man who had mild COVID-19 (a few samples of this study predate the infection). Cell type and time point are not known.

In its sample, this clonotype was seen once. The V gene is TRBV28, the J gene TRBJ2-3; perhaps TRBD1 as D (6 bases). The CDR3 extends over 12 amino acids. CDR1 and CDR2 (germline): MDHEN, SYDVKM. The V end was cut by 8 bases, the J end by 3 bases, with 9 bases between. Here the CDR3 DNA reads TGTGCCAGCCTACAGGGTACAGATACGCAGTATTTT. This encodes CASLQGTDTQYF.

This clonotype was found a few times. The chain has TRBV29-1 and TRBJ2-2, with TRBD1 identical over 9 bases. V dropped 6 bases and J dropped 6; count of bases not matched to a gene: 11. Per germline, CDR1 SQVTM and CDR2 ANQGSEA. CDR3 length equals 15 residues. The CDR3: CSVLKWGTGPGELFF. CDR3 nucleotides: TGCAGCGTGCTTAAATGGGGGACAGGGCCCGGGGAGCTGTTTTTT.

This clonotype was found a few times. This rearrangement joins TRBV24-1 to TRBJ2-5; perhaps TRBD1 as D (6 bases). The V end was cut by 4 bases, the J end by 1 base, with 12 bases between. The CDR3 extends over 15 amino acids. Germline values: CDR1 KGHDR, CDR2 SFDVKD. In nucleotides, the CDR3 is TGTGCCACCAGTGAACCGACAGGAGCCCAAGAGACCCAGTACTTC. This gives the protein CATSEPTGAQETQYF.

This clonotype was found a few times. V gene TRBV7-2 combines with J gene TRBJ1-1; no firm D call. With 5 bases removed from V and 7 bases from J, the gap between germline ends came to 5 bases. The CDR3 sequence is 10 residues long. The germline V gene encodes CDR1 SGHTA and CDR2 FQGNSA. The DNA for the CDR3 is TGTGCCAGCAGCCCGTTTGAAGCTTTCTTT. This translates into CASSPFEAFF. Together with reference TRBV7-2 and TRBJ1-1, the CDR3 gives the full variable domain: GAGVSQSPSNKVTEKGKDVELRCDPISGHTALYWYRQSLGQGLEFLIYFQGNSAPDKSGLPSDRFSAERTGGSVSTLTIQRTQQEDSAVYLCASSPFEAFFGQGTRLTVV.

This clonotype appeared a few times. This chain connects TRBV20-1 to TRBJ2-5, with 7 bases aligning to TRBD2. This CDR3 contains 16 residues. Trimming took 3 bases from V and 0 from J; bases not matched to a gene: 10. Germline loops: CDR1 DFQATT, CDR2 SNEGSKA (reference sequence). Here the CDR3 DNA reads TGCAGTGCTAGTAACGGCGGGGGATCGTACCAAGAGACCCAGTACTTC. The encoded protein is CSASNGGGSYQETQYF.